The clone carrying this T cell receptor (beta chain) was observed a single time. The data are from a study of blood T cell repertoires in COVID-19. Here immunoSEQ multiplex PCR was the method, and the copy in TCRdb shows in-frame clones only, minus some. The table includes about 150,000 clones, 85% to 90% detected once. CDR1 KGHDR and CDR2 SFDVKD come from the germline V gene. The CDR3 is made up of 14 amino acids. Trimming took off 2 bases at V and 5 bases at J, with 8 bases between the two ends. The chain joins TRBV24-1 to TRBJ2-2; a possible D gene is TRBD1 (6 bases). The sequenced sample was peripheral blood. This receptor was taken from a woman aged 60-70 years with active COVID-19. DNA for the CDR3: TGTGCCACCAGTGATTACAGGGATACCGGGGAGCTGTTTTTT. Amino acids: CATSDYRDTGELFF.